This T cell receptor (beta chain) was retrieved from a study of cytomegalovirus exposure and HLA in healthy donors. For the study at large: From donors who were HLA-typed, an early data release held approximately 84 million unique TCRs.

A multiplex PCR was run with 60 Vbeta primers and 13 Jbeta primers. The repertoire was sequenced with immunoSEQ multiplex PCR; TCRdb's copy has only in-frame clones and lacks some. The sample has tens of thousands of clones; more than 60% are singletons. Germline loops: CDR1 SGHTA, CDR2 FQGNSA. V gave up 6 bases and J gave up 4 bases, with 12 bases separating them. The length of the CDR3 is 13 residues. This receptor was obtained from a man in his forties or fifties in good health and CMV-seropositive. The sequencing input was PBMCs. The V gene is TRBV7-2, the J gene TRBJ2-5, with D possibly matching TRBD2 (6 bases). The CDR3 region has the DNA TGTGCCAGCAGAATACTAGCTGGAGAGACCCAGTACTTC. The encoded protein is CASRILAGETQYF.